The 20 T cell receptor beta chains below were found in one sample sequenced in a study of T cell responses to AZD1222 COVID-19 vaccine. Produced via immunoSEQ multiplex PCR; TCRdb's table is partial and in-frame only. The data hold under 95,000 clones, with 75% to 90% observed a single time. Sequences were derived from peripheral blood, sampled 28 days after the second AZD1222 dose. The receptors derive from an adult who received the AZD1222 COVID-19 vaccine.

J is TRBJ2-5 and V is TRBV7-2, with 16 positions matching TRBD2. Germline lookup yields CDR1 SGHTA and CDR2 FQGNSA. V was pared by 5 bases and J by 2 bases, with 8 bases of the junction left unmatched. The CDR3 is made up of 18 amino acids. The CDR3, as DNA: TGTGCCAGCAGCCAGGGACTAGCGGGGGGGCGAGCTCAAGAGACCCAGTACTTC. Its protein is CASSQGLAGGRAQETQYF.

The chain links TRBV7-9 to TRBJ1-5; D is unclear. The CDR3 is 13 amino acids. V was pared by 5 bases and J by 1 base, with 6 bases between. The germline V gene encodes CDR1 SEHNR and CDR2 FQNEAQ (reference sequence). Here the CDR3 reads CASSPGSNQPQHF. In DNA form, the CDR3 reads TGTGCCAGCAGCCCGGGAAGCAATCAGCCCCAGCATTTT.

The chain combines TRBV5-1 with TRBJ1-3, with 7 bases matching TRBD1. CDR3 length: 14 residues. Germline V gene lookup returns CDR1 SGHRS and CDR2 YFSETQ. V was pared by 4 bases and J by 3 bases, with 4 bases of the junction left unmatched. The DNA for the CDR3 is TGCGCCAGCAGCCAGACAGGGAGTGGAAACACCATATATTTT. Amino acids: CASSQTGSGNTIYF.

The V and J genes are TRBV19 and TRBJ1-1, with D hard to call. Germline V gives CDR1 LNHDA, CDR2 SQIVND (reference sequence). The CDR3 is 15 residues long. Trimming pared 3 bases from V and 5 bases from J, leaving 16 bases between. CDR3 residues: CASSIVGWQRTEAFF. The DNA of the CDR3 is TGTGCCAGTAGTATCGTGGGGTGGCAACGGACTGAAGCTTTCTTT.

The chain uses TRBV12-5 and TRBJ1-1; D is undetermined. V was pared by 6 bases and J by 4 bases, with 9 bases between. From germline, CDR1 is LGHNT and CDR2 FRNRAP. The CDR3 runs 12 residues. The CDR3, as DNA: TGTGCTAGTGGCATACGGAGCACTGAAGCTTTCTTT. Translation: CASGIRSTEAFF.

A single count supports this clone. The gene calls are TRBV11-2 and TRBJ1-5, with 7 nucleotides matching TRBD1. There are 15 residues in the CDR3. CDR1 and CDR2 from the germline V gene are SGHAT and FQNNGV. Trimming cost V 5 bases and J 3 bases; bases outside gene matches: 7. The CDR3 sequence: CASSRGTVDNQPQHF. CDR3 coding DNA: TGTGCCAGCAGCAGAGGGACAGTCGACAATCAGCCCCAGCATTTT. Complete variable domain (other parts from reference TRBV11-2 and TRBJ1-5): EAGVAQSPRYKIIEKRQSVAFWCNPISGHATLYWYQQILGQGPKLLIQFQNNGVVDDSQLPKDRFSAERLKGVDSTLKIQPAKLEDSAVYLCASSRGTVDNQPQHFGDGTRLSIL.

The chain couples TRBV30 to TRBJ1-6, with 12 bases aligning to TRBD1. The V gene's germline CDR1 is GTSNPN and CDR2 SVGIG (reference sequence). The CDR3 is 21 residues long. The V gene end was trimmed by 2 bases and the J gene end by 6 bases; junction bases not matched to a gene: 20. CDR3 loop: CAWSQNSRDRGHFRRNSPLHF. For the CDR3, the DNA is TGTGCCTGGAGTCAGAATTCTCGGGACAGGGGGCATTTTCGGCGTAATTCACCCCTCCACTTT.

This clone has a single count. This chain uses TRBV20-1 with TRBJ1-4, with D unresolved. Trimming took off 0 bases at V and 8 bases at J, with 4 bases between the two ends. Germline V CDR1 and CDR2: DFQATT, SNEGSKA (reference sequence). The CDR3 is 11 amino acids. CDR3 DNA sequence: TGCAGTGCTAGAGAACTAGAAAAACTGTTTTTT. It is translated as CSARELEKLFF.

The chain combines TRBV6-2 or TRBV6-3 with TRBJ2-3; possible D gene TRBD2, 6 bases. CDR1 and CDR2 (germline): MNHEY, SVGEGT. The CDR3 sequence is 16 residues long. V was trimmed by 6 bases and J by 6 bases, leaving 22 bases between them. The CDR3 region has the DNA TGTGCCAGCAGCCAGGGACGACTCCTTGGGGGGGATACGCAGTATTTT. Protein product: CASSQGRLLGGDTQYF.

For the CDR3, the DNA is TGCGCCAGCAGTCCGGGGACACTGGTCTATGGCTACACCTTC. Amino acids: CASSPGTLVYGYTF. The V gene is TRBV5-1, the J gene TRBJ1-2, with D tentatively TRBD1 (6 bases). V was cut by 5 bases and J by 4 bases, with 15 bases left in between. The CDR3 extends over 14 amino acids. In germline, CDR1 is SGHRS, CDR2 YFSETQ.

The chain carries TRBV20-1 and TRBJ2-7; D remains unclear. Germline loops: CDR1 DFQATT, CDR2 SNEGSKA (reference sequence). The CDR3 covers 11 residues. Between the trimmed V and J ends, which lost 6 bases and 1 base, there was a span of 7 bases. DNA for the CDR3: TGCAGTGCGGATCAGTCCTACGAGCAGTACTTC. Protein sequence: CSADQSYEQYF.

This chain joins TRBV5-4 and TRBJ2-7, with 7 bases that match TRBD2. Trimming took 2 bases from V and 2 from J; bases not matched to a gene: 4. Germline V gives CDR1 SGHNT, CDR2 YYREEE (reference sequence). The CDR3 consists of 14 residues. CDR3 sequence: CASSLAGSAYEQYF. CDR3 DNA sequence: TGTGCCAGCAGCTTAGCGGGGTCTGCCTACGAGCAGTACTTC.

The V and J genes are TRBV9 and TRBJ2-7; tentatively, D is TRBD1 (5 bases). The CDR3 length is 14 residues. Germline V gives CDR1 SGDLS, CDR2 YYNGEE. Trimming took 4 bases from V and 5 from J, leaving 16 bases between them. The CDR3 DNA sequence: TGTGCCAGCAGCCCAGGAGCAGGGAAAAACGAGCAGTACTTC. As protein: CASSPGAGKNEQYF.

The rearrangement uses TRBV27 and TRBJ1-5; D uncertain. With 0 bases removed from V and 9 bases from J, the gap between germline ends came to 18 bases. This CDR3 contains 16 residues. Germline V lookup: CDR1 MNHEY, CDR2 SMNVEV (reference sequence). CDR3 sequence: CASSLSGFDTAWPQHF. The DNA of the CDR3 is TGTGCCAGCAGTTTATCTGGGTTTGACACGGCATGGCCCCAGCATTTT.

CDR3 sequence reads: CSASGGSGANVLTF. The CDR3, as DNA: TGCAGTGCTAGTGGGGGCTCTGGGGCCAACGTCCTGACTTTC. The chain uses TRBV20-1 and TRBJ2-6, with D possibly called TRBD1 or TRBD2 (5 bases each). Germline CDR1 reads DFQATT; CDR2 reads SNEGSKA (reference sequence). This CDR3 comprises 14 residues. V lost 3 bases, J lost 0 bases, and 6 bases lay in between.

CDR3 amino acids: CASRGTANYGYTF. CDR3 coding DNA: TGTGCCAGCAGAGGGACAGCTAACTATGGCTACACCTTC. The chain is built from TRBV5-4 and TRBJ1-2; 7 bases line up with TRBD1. The CDR3 has 13 amino acids. V gave up 5 bases and J gave up 0 bases; unmatched junction bases: 1. CDR1 is SGHNT, CDR2 YYREEE, per germline (reference sequence).

The genes are TRBV30 and TRBJ1-6; the D is unclear. Germline-derived CDR1 and CDR2 are GTSNPN and SVGIG (reference sequence). The CDR3 consists of 13 residues. V was pared by 4 bases and J by 4 bases, with 8 bases between. CDR3 sequence (DNA): TGTGCCTGGACCCGAGGGTATAATTCACCCCTCCACTTT. Translation gives CAWTRGYNSPLHF.

V gene TRBV6-5 combines with J gene TRBJ2-7; TRBD1 matches at 11 bases. V was clipped by 2 bases and J by 5 bases; unmatched bases: 2. Germline-derived CDR1 and CDR2 are MNHEY and SVGAGI. The CDR3 runs 14 residues. CDR3 amino acids: CASSYRGQGDEQYF. The CDR3 nucleotides read TGTGCCAGCAGTTACCGGGGACAGGGGGACGAGCAGTACTTC.

V gene TRBV28 combines with J gene TRBJ1-1; TRBD1 is a possible D gene (5 bases). The CDR3 loop spans 17 amino acids. Between the trimmed V and J ends, which lost 6 bases and 0 bases, there was a span of 20 bases. Per the germline V gene, CDR1 is MDHEN and CDR2 is SYDVKM. As DNA, the CDR3 is TGTGCCAGCAGCCCCCGAGCGTGGGGGGGAATGAACACTGAAGCTTTCTTT. This codes for CASSPRAWGGMNTEAFF.

V is TRBV4-2 and J is TRBJ1-1, with a tentative D call TRBD1 (5 bases). V shed 1 base and J shed 4 bases, with 16 bases lying between them. Germline V lookup: CDR1 LGHNA, CDR2 YNFKEQ. The CDR3 covers 16 residues. DNA for the CDR3: TGTGCCAGCAGCCAAGTAAGGGCCAACGGGGGCACTGAAGCTTTCTTT. Its protein is CASSQVRANGGTEAFF.